Sequencing of this TCR beta chain was carried out in a study of regulatory T cells in long-lasting Graves disease. There are 16 residues in the CDR3. Per germline, CDR1 MNHEY and CDR2 SMNVEV (reference sequence). V lost 7 bases and J lost 0, with 16 bases in between. In building TCR beta libraries, iRepertoire HTBI primers were used together with Arm-PCR of CDR3 regions. TCRdb analysed the multiplex PCR reads with MiXCR anew, one entry per CDR3 protein. The sample gives hundreds of thousands of distinct CDR3 sequences, around 17% of which show up once; just under 30% is in the top ten. As for time point: newly diagnosed GD, antithyroid drugs for less than 3 months. From RNA extracted from PBMCs, the TCR library was made. These data also featured in a second study, about T cells in Graves' hyperthyroidism and ophthalmopathy.

The sample in question was peripheral blood mononuclear cells (PBMCs), obtained at new diagnosis, from a patient treated with antithyroid drugs. The genes are TRBV27 and TRBJ2-1, with D hard to call. The sequence was collected from a middle-aged man with Graves disease. The CDR3 is CASMSPGLSSYNEQFF. Written as DNA, the CDR3 is TGTGCCAGCATGTCCCCCGGGTTGAGCTCCTACAATGAGCAGTTCTTC.